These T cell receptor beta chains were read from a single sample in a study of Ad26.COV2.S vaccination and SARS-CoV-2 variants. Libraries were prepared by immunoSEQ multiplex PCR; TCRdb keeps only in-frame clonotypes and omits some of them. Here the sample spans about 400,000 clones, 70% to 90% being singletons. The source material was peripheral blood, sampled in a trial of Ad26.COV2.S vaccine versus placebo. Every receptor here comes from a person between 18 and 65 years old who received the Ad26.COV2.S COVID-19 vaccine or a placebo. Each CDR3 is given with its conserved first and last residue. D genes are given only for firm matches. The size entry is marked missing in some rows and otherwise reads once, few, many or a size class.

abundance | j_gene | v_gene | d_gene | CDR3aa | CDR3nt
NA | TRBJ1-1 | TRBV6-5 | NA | CASSYDTEAFF | TGTGCCAGCAGCTATGACACTGAAGCTTTCTTT
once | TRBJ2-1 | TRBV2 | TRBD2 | CASRTGLAGSNEQFF | TGTGCCAGCAGGACTGGACTAGCGGGGTCCAATGAGCAGTTCTTC
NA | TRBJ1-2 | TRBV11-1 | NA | CASSTDGYGYTF | TGTGCCAGCAGCACAGACGGGTATGGCTACACCTTC
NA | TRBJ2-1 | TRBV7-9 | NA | CASSPRGNSYNEQFF | TGTGCCAGCAGCCCACGGGGCAACTCCTACAATGAGCAGTTCTTC
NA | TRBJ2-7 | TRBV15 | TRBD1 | CATSREKGASREQYF | TGTGCCACCAGCAGGGAGAAGGGGGCGTCGCGGGAGCAGTACTTC
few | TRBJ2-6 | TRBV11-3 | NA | CASSLSPSSGANVLTF | TGTGCCAGCAGCTTAAGCCCCAGCTCTGGGGCCAACGTCCTGACTTTC
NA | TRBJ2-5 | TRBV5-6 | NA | CASTIGPRSAETQYF | TGTGCCAGCACGATAGGTCCCCGTAGCGCCGAGACCCAGTACTTC
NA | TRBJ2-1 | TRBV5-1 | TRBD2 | CASSLFGTSGWSDEQFF | TGCGCCAGCAGCTTGTTTGGGACTAGCGGGTGGAGCGATGAGCAGTTCTTC
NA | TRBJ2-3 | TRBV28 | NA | CASLSPGAGDTQYF | TGTGCCAGCCTTTCTCCGGGGGCAGGAGATACGCAGTATTTT
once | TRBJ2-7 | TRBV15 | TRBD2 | CATSRGLRQSSYEQYF | TGTGCCACCAGCAGGGGACTAAGACAGAGCTCCTACGAGCAGTACTTC
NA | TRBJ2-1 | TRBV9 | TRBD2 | CASSVGSGTYNEQFF | TGTGCCAGCAGCGTCGGTAGCGGGACGTACAATGAGCAGTTCTTC
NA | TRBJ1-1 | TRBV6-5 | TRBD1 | CASRADRGRAEAFF | TGTGCCAGCAGAGCGGACAGGGGACGAGCTGAAGCTTTCTTT
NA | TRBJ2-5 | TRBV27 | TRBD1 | CASSLGDRGRETQYF | TGTGCCAGCAGTTTGGGGGACAGGGGGCGGGAGACCCAGTACTTC
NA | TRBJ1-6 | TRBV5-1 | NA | CASSRGTQDNSPLHF | TGCGCCAGCAGCCGCGGGACTCAAGATAATTCACCCCTCCACTTT
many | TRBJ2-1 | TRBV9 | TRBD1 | CASNHGTGGYNEQFF | TGTGCCAGCAATCACGGGACAGGGGGATACAATGAGCAGTTCTTC
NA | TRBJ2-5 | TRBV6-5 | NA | CASSLREEETQYF | TGTGCCAGCAGCCTAAGGGAGGAGGAGACCCAGTACTTC
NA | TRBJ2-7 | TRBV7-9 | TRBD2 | CASSWTSGGEEQYF | TGTGCCAGCAGCTGGACTAGCGGAGGGGAAGAGCAGTACTTC
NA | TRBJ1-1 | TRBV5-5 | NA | CASSFDLNTEAFF | TGTGCCAGCAGTTTCGACCTGAACACTGAAGCTTTCTTT
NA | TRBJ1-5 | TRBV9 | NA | CASSVGVGDQPQHF | TGTGCCAGCAGCGTAGGAGTGGGAGATCAGCCCCAGCATTTT
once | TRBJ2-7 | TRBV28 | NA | CASRKGPAYEQYF | TGTGCCAGCAGGAAGGGGCCGGCCTACGAGCAGTACTTC
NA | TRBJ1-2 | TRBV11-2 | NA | CASSLQGSYGYTF | TGTGCCAGCAGCTTACAGGGTAGCTATGGCTACACCTTC
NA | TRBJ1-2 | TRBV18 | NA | CASSPSDTRSYTF | TGTGCCAGCTCACCGTCTGACACGAGGAGCTACACCTTC
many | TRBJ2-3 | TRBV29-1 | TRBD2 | CSVRLAGEGTDTQYF | TGCAGCGTCAGACTAGCGGGAGAGGGCACAGATACGCAGTATTTT
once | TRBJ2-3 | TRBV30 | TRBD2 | CAWSLGLAGGSDTQYF | TGTGCCTGGAGCCTGGGACTAGCGGGAGGGTCAGATACGCAGTATTTT
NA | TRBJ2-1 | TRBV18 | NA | CASSPGYNEQFF | TGTGCCAGCTCACCAGGTTACAATGAGCAGTTCTTC
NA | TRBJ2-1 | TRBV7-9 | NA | CAGGSREKFEQFF | TGTGCCGGGGGGAGTCGCGAGAAATTTGAGCAGTTCTTC
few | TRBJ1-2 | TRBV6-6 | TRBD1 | CASSYSGQQGDGYTF | TGTGCCAGCAGTTACTCGGGACAGCAGGGGGATGGCTACACCTTC
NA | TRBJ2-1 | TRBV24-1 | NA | CATSDLGGTAHNEQFF | TGTGCCACCAGTGATTTAGGGGGAACGGCCCATAATGAGCAGTTCTTC
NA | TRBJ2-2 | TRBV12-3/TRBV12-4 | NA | CASSPANTGELFF | TGTGCCAGCAGCCCAGCGAACACCGGGGAGCTGTTTTTT
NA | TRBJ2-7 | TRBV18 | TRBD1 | CASSRQGLNEQYF | TGTGCCAGCTCACGACAGGGTCTGAACGAGCAGTACTTC
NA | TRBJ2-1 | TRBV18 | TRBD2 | CASSRGFRTSGNFYNEQFF | TGTGCCAGCTCACGCGGATTTAGGACTAGCGGTAACTTTTACAATGAGCAGTTCTTC
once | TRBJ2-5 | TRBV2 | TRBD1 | CASRRDRGQETQYF | TGTGCCAGCAGACGGGACAGGGGCCAAGAGACCCAGTACTTC